This T cell receptor beta chain comes out of a study of T cell changes during pregnancy in multiple sclerosis. Some clones are missing from TCRdb's copy, which holds only in-frame ones; the method was immunoSEQ multiplex PCR. The top ten clones hold 13% of a sample with about 40,000 clones, 92% of them seen once. V trimming: 6 bases; J trimming: 7 bases; junction bases outside the gene matches: 7. The CDR3 is 13 residues long. The germline V gene has CDR1 SQVTM and CDR2 ANQGSEA. The starting material was CD8+ T cells from peripheral blood mononuclear cells, obtained in the first trimester of pregnancy. The chain is built from TRBV29-1 and TRBJ2-2; 8 bases agree with TRBD1. This clonotype was sampled from a female donor with multiple sclerosis, enrolled in a pregnancy study. This CDR3 is CSVADRGSGELFF. In DNA, the CDR3 is TGCAGCGTCGCTGACAGGGGAAGCGGGGAGCTGTTTTTT.